This T cell receptor (beta chain) is from a study of STAT3 mutations in large granular lymphocyte leukemia. Germline CDR1 SQVTM, CDR2 ANQGSEA. The CDR3 runs 11 residues. The ends were cut back, 7 bases at V and 8 bases at J, with 14 bases in the middle. With regard to this clone: Its antigen is unknown.

The study's findings and limits: In 6 of 18 patients, new TCR clonotypes emerged after therapy. Variable sampling intervals and differing treatment regimens complicated linking therapy response to TCR clonal burden changes. In several patients, dominant TCR clone burden exceeded STAT3 mutant burden. Every T-LGLL patient had at least one immunodominant TCRbeta clonotype.

Average productive template count per sample was 40,000 to 45,000. The assay was immunoSEQ multiplex PCR, and TCRdb's table has in-frame clones only and misses some. Found here are around 12,000 clones, approximately 81% of them singletons; the top ten hold over 50%. The receptor's source is a man aged 60-69 years with T-cell large granular lymphocyte leukemia. Some clones in this sample may be carry-over from other donors' samples. This chain connects TRBV29-1 to TRBJ1-1, with a tentative D call TRBD1 (5 bases). The sample comprised peripheral blood mononuclear cells. CDR3: CSGRDQGEAFF. CDR3 DNA sequence: TGCAGCGGGAGGGATCAGGGAGAAGCTTTCTTT.